This T cell receptor beta chain was captured by sequencing in a study of T-cell memory formation after mild COVID-19. TCRdb called the 5' RACE reads again in MiXCR, with one record for every CDR3 protein. The table records 150,000 to 200,000 distinct CDR3 sequences, roughly a third of them present only once. The germline V gene encodes CDR1 MNHEY and CDR2 SMNVEV (reference sequence). Trimming stripped 3 bases from V and 0 bases from J, with 11 bases between. The CDR3 contains 16 residues. The chain combines TRBV27 with TRBJ2-2; D call uncertain. The clonotype originates from an adult woman who had mild COVID-19 (a few samples of this study predate the infection). Cell type and time point are not known. Sequenced input: PBMCs or a T cell subset sorted from them (not recorded which). CDR3 nucleotides: TGTGCCAGCAGTTTCGTCGAATACGCGAACACCGGGGAGCTGTTTTTT. The encoded protein is CASSFVEYANTGELFF.